These 22 T cell receptor beta chains were sequenced from one sample in a study of low-dose radiotherapy and immunotherapy resistance in tumors. TRAV- and TRBV-specific primers, spanning alpha and beta chains, primed first-strand cDNA. The TCRs were subjected to amplification over roughly 18 PCR cycles employing a constant-region primer in conjunction with a V-primer adapter. TCRdb re-analysed the reads in MiXCR, keeping a single row per CDR3 protein. The sample consists of 65,000 to 95,000 distinct CDR3 sequences, 15% to 20% of them appearing once. Time point: after trial treatment. Treatment denoted: LDRT plus nivolumab, ipilimumab, low-dose cyclophosphamide and aspirin (RACIN trial). The sequences come from PBMCs, collected after low-dose radiotherapy plus immunotherapy. Receptors originate from a male donor with prostate cancer.

This clonotype was recorded at least ten times. The CDR3 here is CATQGQMDQPQHF. For the CDR3, the DNA is TGTGCCACCCAGGGACAGATGGATCAGCCCCAGCATTTT. The chain combines TRBV28 with TRBJ1-5; 7 nucleotides match TRBD1. Per germline, CDR1 MDHEN and CDR2 SYDVKM. V lost 10 bases and J lost 5; bases outside the gene matches: 8. The CDR3 consists of 13 residues.

This clonotype was counted many times. The chain has TRBV6-5 and TRBJ2-7, with D tentatively TRBD1 or TRBD2 (5 bases each). The germline V gene encodes CDR1 MNHEY and CDR2 SVGAGI. This CDR3 has 15 residues. The V gene lost 0 bases and the J gene lost 4 bases, with 13 bases spanning the gap. For the CDR3, the DNA is TGTGCCAGCAGTTACTCAGCAGGGAGAGGTTACGAGCAGTACTTC. Translation: CASSYSAGRGYEQYF.

This clonotype was recorded at least ten times. The gene calls are TRBV27 and TRBJ2-7; 9 bases are shared with TRBD1. This CDR3 is 18 amino acids long. The germline CDR1 and CDR2 sequences are MNHEY and SMNVEV (reference sequence). Germline trimming cut 2 bases from V and 6 bases from J; bases unmatched to any gene: 17. CDR3 DNA: TGTGCCAGCAGTTTACAATTCCCCGGGACAGGGAGGGGGCTCGAGCAGTACTTC. Translated, it gives CASSLQFPGTGRGLEQYF.

This clonotype was observed at least ten times. The chain has TRBV7-9 and TRBJ2-5, with a weak D call TRBD1 (6 bases). This CDR3 is 16 amino acids long. Germline lookup yields CDR1 SEHNR and CDR2 FQNEAQ (reference sequence). V lost 5 bases, J lost 1 base, and 17 bases lay in between. The CDR3 spells CASSPRGGSSQETQYF. The CDR3, as DNA: TGTGCCAGCAGCCCCAGGGGTGGCAGTAGCCAAGAGACCCAGTACTTC.

This clonotype came up many times. The chain links TRBV15 to TRBJ2-1, with 9 bases identical to TRBD1. V lost 2 bases, J lost 5 bases, and 4 bases stayed unmatched. The CDR3 consists of 15 residues. Germline V gene data show CDR1 as LNHNV and CDR2 as YYDKDF (reference sequence). DNA of the CDR3: TGTGCCACCAGCAGACCGGGACAGGGTAACAATGAGCAGTTCTTC. Encoded protein: CATSRPGQGNNEQFF. The variable domain in full, completed from reference TRBV15 and TRBJ2-1, reads DAMVIQNPRYQVTQFGKPVTLSCSQTLNHNVMYWYQQKSSQAPKLLFHYYDKDFNNEADTPDNFQSRRPNTSFCFLDIRSPGLGDTAMYLCATSRPGQGNNEQFFGPGTRLTVL.

This clonotype was counted a few times. The V call is TRBV27, the J call TRBJ2-7; D is ambiguous. This CDR3 spans 13 amino acids. V lost 7 bases and J lost 1, with 11 bases in between. CDR1 and CDR2 (germline): MNHEY, SMNVEV (reference sequence). The CDR3 nucleotides read TGTGCCAGCAAGGTAGCAGGTTCCTACGAGCAGTACTTC. Translated, it gives CASKVAGSYEQYF.

This clonotype was seen ten or more times. V usage is TRBV14 and J usage is TRBJ2-7; no firm D call. This CDR3 has 16 residues. The germline V gene encodes CDR1 SGHDN and CDR2 FVKESK. Trimming stripped 0 bases from V and 2 bases from J, with 14 bases between. CDR3 bases: TGTGCCAGCAGCCAAGATAGATTGAACAAAGCCTACGAGCAGTACTTC. It specifies CASSQDRLNKAYEQYF.

This clonotype was found many times. The chain employs TRBV4-3 and TRBJ1-1; D may be TRBD1 (6 bases). The CDR3 extends over 16 amino acids. Trimming removed 1 base at V and 5 bases at J, with 17 bases between. Per the germline V gene, CDR1 is LGHNA and CDR2 is YSLEER. CDR3 coding DNA: TGCGCCAGCAGCCAAGGGGCACAGGGACTAACAACTGAAGCTTTCTTT. It is translated as CASSQGAQGLTTEAFF.

This chain connects TRBV20-1 to TRBJ1-5, with a weak D call TRBD1 (6 bases). The CDR3 covers 15 residues. V was pared by 2 bases and J by 1 base, with 12 bases between. Germline CDR1 and CDR2: DFQATT and SNEGSKA (reference sequence). The DNA for the CDR3 is TGCAGTGCTAGATTACAGGGTGGAAGCAATCAGCCCCAGCATTTT. It yields the protein CSARLQGGSNQPQHF.

In its sample, this clonotype ranks as medium-sized. The rearrangement uses TRBV2 and TRBJ2-1; 8 bases are a match to TRBD2. V lost 4 bases and J lost 10; bases outside the gene matches: 6. Germline V CDR1 and CDR2: SNHLY, FYNNEI. The CDR3 runs to 13 residues. CDR3 DNA sequence: TGTGCCAGCAGTGCCCGACTAGCGAAAGAGCAGTTCTTC. It yields the protein CASSARLAKEQFF.

This rearrangement joins TRBV6-2 or TRBV6-3 to TRBJ2-1; D may be TRBD2 (6 bases). V lost 2 bases and J 0 bases, leaving 8 bases between the germline ends. Germline-derived CDR1 and CDR2 are MNHEY and SVGEGT. The CDR3 consists of 15 residues. The CDR3 region has the DNA TGTGCCAGCAGTTACCGGGGACTCTCCTACAATGAGCAGTTCTTC. Translated, it gives CASSYRGLSYNEQFF.

There are many counts of this clonotype. The chain is built from TRBV6-2 or TRBV6-3 and TRBJ2-7; TRBD2 agrees at 10 bases. The germline V gene has CDR1 MNHEY and CDR2 SVGEGT. The ends lost 7 bases at V and 2 bases at J; junction bases unmatched: 5. This CDR3 has 14 residues. The CDR3 spells CASTRTSGPYEQYF. CDR3 bases: TGTGCCAGCACCCGGACTAGCGGACCCTACGAGCAGTACTTC.

This clonotype was seen at least ten times. The chain is built from TRBV19 and TRBJ2-3; D may be TRBD1 (6 bases). V gave up 7 bases and J gave up 0 bases, with 17 bases separating them. The CDR3 runs 16 residues. Per the germline V gene, CDR1 is LNHDA and CDR2 is SQIVND (reference sequence). The CDR3: CASTETRGSSTDTQYF. The CDR3 nucleotides are TGTGCCAGTACCGAAACCAGGGGCTCTAGCACAGATACGCAGTATTTT.

This clonotype occurred many times. This rearrangement joins TRBV29-1 to TRBJ2-7; D is perhaps TRBD1 (5 bases). The CDR3 is made up of 12 amino acids. The V end was cut by 6 bases, the J end by 4 bases, with 13 bases between. Looked up from germline, CDR1 is SQVTM and CDR2 is ANQGSEA. The CDR3 is CSVSREGYEQYF. For the CDR3, the DNA is TGCAGCGTCAGCAGGGAAGGTTACGAGCAGTACTTC.

This clonotype has at least ten counts. V and J are TRBV14 and TRBJ2-1; D gene unclear. Germline CDR1 is SGHDN and CDR2 is FVKESK. The CDR3 sequence is 13 residues long. V was shortened by 2 bases and J by 6 bases, with 8 bases between the two germline ends. The DNA for the CDR3 is TGTGCCAGCAGCCAACAGATAGCCAATGAGCAGTTCTTC. Translated, it gives CASSQQIANEQFF.

This clonotype has ten or more counts. The genes are TRBV7-2 and TRBJ2-6; TRBD1 matches 12 bases. J lost 4 bases, V lost 4 bases, and 11 bases had no gene match. This CDR3 comprises 19 residues. Germline assignment: CDR1 SGHTA and CDR2 FQGNSA. DNA for the CDR3: TGTGCCAGCAGCTCCGGGACAGGGGGCCTCGTGTGGGGGGCCAACGTCCTGACTTTC. Protein sequence: CASSSGTGGLVWGANVLTF.

The table lists this clonotype with many counts. The chain couples TRBV19 to TRBJ1-2; 10 nucleotides match TRBD1. The germline CDR1 and CDR2 sequences are LNHDA and SQIVND (reference sequence). There are 15 residues in the CDR3. V lost 3 bases, J lost 8 bases, and 9 bases stayed unmatched. This CDR3 is CASSILGQGLRGYTF. The CDR3 nucleotides are TGTGCCAGTAGTATCTTGGGACAGGGGTTACGAGGCTACACCTTC.

By sample fraction, this clonotype is medium-sized. V gene TRBV28 combines with J gene TRBJ1-1, with D possibly being TRBD1 (6 bases). This CDR3 is 14 amino acids long. Germline V gene lookup returns CDR1 MDHEN and CDR2 SYDVKM. V shed 6 bases and J shed 2 bases, with 13 bases lying between them. Here the CDR3 reads CASRLTGVNTEAFF. CDR3 sequence (DNA): TGTGCCAGCAGGCTGACAGGCGTTAACACTGAAGCTTTCTTT. Variable domain in full (rest from reference TRBV28 and TRBJ1-1): DVKVTQSSRYLVKRTGEKVFLECVQDMDHENMFWYRQDPGLGLRLIYFSYDVKMKEKGDIPEGYSVSREKKERFSLILESASTNQTSMYLCASRLTGVNTEAFFGQGTRLTVV.

This clonotype was seen repeatedly, ten times or more. The chain is built from TRBV7-9 and TRBJ1-1; the D is unclear. The CDR3 loop spans 13 amino acids. CDR1 is SEHNR, CDR2 FQNEAQ, per germline (reference sequence). Trimming took 1 base from V and 1 from J, leaving 4 bases between them. The CDR3 bases are TGTGCCAGCAGCTTAGAGGGGAACACTGAAGCTTTCTTT. It translates to CASSLEGNTEAFF.

The chain carries TRBV2 and TRBJ2-7; 8 nucleotides agree with TRBD1. This CDR3 comprises 14 residues. Trimming at V came to 7 bases and at J to 3 bases, leaving 8 bases not matched to a gene. Germline CDR1 and CDR2: SNHLY and FYNNEI. The CDR3 nucleotides are TGTGCCAGCATTTACAGGGGGACCGACTACGAGCAGTACTTC. This gives the protein CASIYRGTDYEQYF. Variable domain in full (rest from reference TRBV2 and TRBJ2-7): EPEVTQTPSHQVTQMGQEVILRCVPISNHLYFYWYRQILGQKVEFLVSFYNNEISEKSEIFDDQFSVERPDGSNFTLKIRSTKLEDSAMYFCASIYRGTDYEQYFGPGTRLTVT.

This clonotype came up many times. V usage is TRBV21-1 and J usage is TRBJ2-7; the tabulated D call, TRBD1, remains unverified against the DNA. TRBV21-1 is an annotated pseudogene. The CDR3 spans 13 residues. CDR3 protein: CARLDRSAYEQYF. As DNA, the CDR3 is TGTGCCAGATTGGACAGGAGTGCCTACGAGCAGTACTTC.

This clonotype occurred many times. The chain employs TRBV6-5 and TRBJ1-5; 8 bases are shared with TRBD1. Unmatched junction bases numbered 9, after V lost 10 bases and J lost 1 base. CDR3 length equals 15 residues. Germline CDR1 is MNHEY and CDR2 is SVGAGI. The CDR3 nucleotides read TGTGCCACCCGAGACAGGGGCGGAAGCAATCAGCCCCAGCATTTT. Translated, it gives CATRDRGGSNQPQHF.